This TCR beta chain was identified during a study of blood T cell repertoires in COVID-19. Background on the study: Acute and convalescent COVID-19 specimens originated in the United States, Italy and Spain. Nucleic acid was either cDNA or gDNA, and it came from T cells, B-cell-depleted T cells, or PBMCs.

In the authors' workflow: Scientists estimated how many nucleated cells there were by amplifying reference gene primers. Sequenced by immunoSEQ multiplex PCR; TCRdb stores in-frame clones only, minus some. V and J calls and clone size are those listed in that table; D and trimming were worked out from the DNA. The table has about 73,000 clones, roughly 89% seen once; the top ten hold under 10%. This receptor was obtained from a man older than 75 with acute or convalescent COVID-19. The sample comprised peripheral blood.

The CDR3 protein is CASSRGENTEAFF. The CDR3 coding sequence is TGTGCCAGCAGCCGAGGTGAGAACACTGAAGCTTTCTTT. The chain couples TRBV5-4 to TRBJ1-1; D gene uncertain. The V end was cut by 4 bases, the J end by 1 base, with 8 bases between. Germline V gene lookup returns CDR1 SGHNT and CDR2 YYREEE (reference sequence). This CDR3 is 13 amino acids long.